This T cell receptor (beta chain) was observed in a study of cytomegalovirus exposure and HLA in healthy donors. Germline trimming cut 6 bases from V and 5 bases from J; bases unmatched to any gene: 9. The CDR3 runs 15 residues. Germline V gives CDR1 MNHEY, CDR2 SVGAGI. The donors were part of the roughly 130-subject validation cohort, which stood apart from the roughly 670-subject first cohort. Study outcomes and limitations: In the roughly 130 validation repertoires, a later analysis found that first-cohort TCR clusters tended to co-occur. Under in vitro conditions, three CMV-associated chains were confirmed as specific for CMV antigens. Most TCR sequences showed up rarely, but some public TCRs showed up in many donors.

To note about this clone: Its antigen is not identified.

This table comes from immunoSEQ multiplex PCR, and its TCRdb copy is limited to in-frame clones, with some not included. The data hold 110,000 or so clones, with 86% observed a single time. This receptor was obtained from a man younger than 35 in good health and CMV-seronegative. The sequencing sample was made of PBMCs. This rearrangement joins TRBV6-5 to TRBJ1-1; TRBD1 matches 10 bases. CDR3 nucleotide sequence: TGTGCCAGCAGCATAATCGACAGGGGGCGGACTGAAGCTTTCTTT. Translated: CASSIIDRGRTEAFF.